This T cell receptor beta chain was captured in a study of response to subunit inactivated influenza vaccine (dated by TCRdb to the late 2010s). Describing the broader study: The study used deep quantitative T cell receptor repertoire profiling to track responses to a trivalent subunit inactivated influenza vaccine. Summary of the overall study and its limitations: The authors proposed that each seasonal influenza vaccination may bring in only a limited number of new T cells.

As regards this clonotype: What this receptor recognizes is not known. Base quality data are lacking; no much larger clone is found one base away.

In the germline V gene, CDR1 corresponds to MNHEY and CDR2 to SVGAGI. Trimming removed 0 bases from V and 2 bases from J; the gene matches leave 2 bases unexplained. From its cysteine to its phenylalanine, the CDR3 spans 16 amino acids. The only DNA kept is the CDR3, 48 bases in frame from the first base. The method behind the library was RT-PCR. Sequencing was performed on an Illumina HiSeq 2500. The public reads were run again by TCRdb, first through fastp at Q25 and then through MiXCR, and only productive beta chains were kept. Rows are unified per CDR3 protein, each entry keeping the most common DNA and genes. The sample profile shows 450,000 to 700,000 distinct CDR3 sequences; around 15% of them were found once. Over 8.5% of the sample lies in the top ten.

Recombination joined TRBV6-5 with TRBJ2-1; 9 bases in the middle match TRBD2. This TCR derives from a man in his forties or fifties who received an inactivated influenza vaccine. Donor details come from another sample of the same person, matched by shared clones. Sequencing was performed on PBMCs from blood, taken roughly 12 days after vaccination. The DNA sequence reads TGTGCCAGCAGTTACTCGGGCGGGAGGGCCTACAATGAGCAGTTCTTC. Protein translation: CASSYSGGRAYNEQFF.